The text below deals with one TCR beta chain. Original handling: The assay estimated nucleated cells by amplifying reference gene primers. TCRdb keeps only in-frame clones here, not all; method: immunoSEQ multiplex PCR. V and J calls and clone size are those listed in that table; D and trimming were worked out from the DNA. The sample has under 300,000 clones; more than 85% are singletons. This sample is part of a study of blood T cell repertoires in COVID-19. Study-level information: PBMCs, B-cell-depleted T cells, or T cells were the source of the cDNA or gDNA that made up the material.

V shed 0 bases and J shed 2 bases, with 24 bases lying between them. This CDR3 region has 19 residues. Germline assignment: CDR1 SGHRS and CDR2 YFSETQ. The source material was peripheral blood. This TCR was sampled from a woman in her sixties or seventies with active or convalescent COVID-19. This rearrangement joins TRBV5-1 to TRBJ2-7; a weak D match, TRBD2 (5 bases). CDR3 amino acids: CASSLGDRMGAIQPYEQYF. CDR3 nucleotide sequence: TGCGCCAGCAGCTTGGGTGACCGTATGGGAGCTATTCAACCCTACGAGCAGTACTTC.